The clone carrying this T cell receptor beta chain was detected many times. Its antigen is as yet unknown. This entry is derived from a study of Graves' ophthalmopathy and Graves' hyperthyroidism. Study outcomes and limitations: It was with 70.59% sensitivity and around 75% specificity that the model predicted ophthalmopathy progression.

Amplified material comprised TCR beta CDR3 regions derived from RNA transcripts. The library came from an HTBI-primed first-round RT-PCR and a second-round multiplex PCR. One entry per CDR3 protein, called by TCRdb with MiXCR from the multiplex PCR reads. The sample contains 1 million to 1.3 million distinct CDR3 sequences, about 35% of which appear only once. Other autoimmune diseases, uncontrolled infections, pregnancy or lactation ruled patients out of participation. This CDR3 has 13 amino acids. V lost 6 bases and J lost 1, with 12 bases in between. Germline lookup yields CDR1 DFQATT and CDR2 SNEGSKA (reference sequence).

This sequence originates from an adult man with Graves' hyperthyroidism. The material sequenced was peripheral blood or thyroid tissue (not recorded which). The chain uses TRBV20-1 and TRBJ1-1, with unresolved D. CDR3 region: CSASDKRNTEAFF. Here the CDR3 DNA reads TGCAGTGCCTCTGACAAACGGAACACTGAAGCTTTCTTT.